This T cell receptor (beta chain) came from a study of blood T cell repertoires in COVID-19. Authors' data handling: Reference gene primers were amplified, and this amplification served to estimate nucleated cell counts. The data were produced by immunoSEQ multiplex PCR, yet TCRdb's version contains in-frame clones alone and is incomplete. D and trimming come from the DNA, and the V and J calls and clone size come from that table. Of about 210,000 clones detected, approximately 80% appear once; the ten largest clones hold approximately 10%. The germline gives CDR1 SGHTA, CDR2 FQGTGA. Trimming removed 2 bases at V and 5 bases at J, with 17 bases between. The length of the CDR3 is 16 residues.

The sequence came from a man aged 50 to 60 with active or convalescent COVID-19. This chain connects TRBV7-3 to TRBJ2-3; D is possibly TRBD2 (6 bases). Material: peripheral blood. The CDR3 nucleotides read TGTGCCAGCAGCTTAGTAGGGCGGGACGGTAAAGATACGCAGTATTTT. Translated: CASSLVGRDGKDTQYF. Variable domain in full (rest from reference TRBV7-3 and TRBJ2-3): GAGVSQTPSNKVTEKGKYVELRCDPISGHTALYWYRQSLGQGPEFLIYFQGTGAADDSGLPNDRFFAVRPEGSVSTLKIQRTERGDSAVYLCASSLVGRDGKDTQYFGPGTRLTVL.